This TCR beta chain derives from a study of shared clonotypes between healthy human individuals. Sorted-subset replicate PCR reactions contained approximately 190 ng DNA, corresponding to tens of thousands of T cell genomes. The assay was immunoSEQ multiplex PCR, and TCRdb's table has in-frame clones only and misses some. The sample has roughly 2 million clones, about 95% seen once. CD4+ cells yielded CD45RA+ naive and CD45RA-negative memory subsets. With respect to this clone: What it binds is unknown.

Study-level results: It was observed that around 5% of naive CD4 clonotypes were shared across several donors. As a rule, naive subsets had a larger estimated richness than memory subsets.

Trimming removed 5 bases from V and 10 bases from J; junction bases left unmatched: 11. The CDR3 contains 15 residues. The germline V gene has CDR1 SEHNR and CDR2 FQNEAQ (reference sequence). This receptor was obtained from a man younger than 35 in good health. The rearrangement joins TRBV7-9 to TRBJ2-1; 10 bases align to TRBD2. The sequenced sample consisted of naive CD4+ T cells sorted from blood. The subset is: CD45RA+ positively selected. CDR3 nucleotide sequence: TGTGCCAGCAGCCCGACTAGCGGGCTAGCGGAGGAGCAGTTCTTC. This codes for CASSPTSGLAEEQFF.